This TCR beta chain was sequenced for a study of OX40 agonist ivuxolimab in advanced cancers. Looking at the study overall: Participants averaged approximately 60 years of age (range roughly 20 to 90) and were around 80% male. Overall study results and limits: Antigen specificity was not determined for the expanded peripheral T cells.

Comment on this clone: Antigen specificity is unknown.

The method was immunoSEQ multiplex PCR; TCRdb's version includes in-frame clones alone and lacks a portion of them. The sample holds 77,000 or so clones, about four fifths seen once. Trimming took off 2 bases at V and 4 bases at J, with 12 bases between the two ends. Germline V gene sequence: CDR1 LNHNV, CDR2 YYDKDF (reference sequence). This CDR3 is 15 amino acids long. The sequence was collected from an adult with an advanced solid tumor such as melanoma, head and neck, liver or kidney cancer. Sequencing used CD4+ or CD8+ T cells sorted from blood, obtained in a trial of the OX40 agonist ivuxolimab. This rearrangement joins TRBV15 to TRBJ1-3; a possible D gene is TRBD1 (5 bases). The CDR3 region has the DNA TGTGCCACCAGCAGATCCAACGAGGGGGGAAACACCATATATTTT. Encoded protein: CATSRSNEGGNTIYF.